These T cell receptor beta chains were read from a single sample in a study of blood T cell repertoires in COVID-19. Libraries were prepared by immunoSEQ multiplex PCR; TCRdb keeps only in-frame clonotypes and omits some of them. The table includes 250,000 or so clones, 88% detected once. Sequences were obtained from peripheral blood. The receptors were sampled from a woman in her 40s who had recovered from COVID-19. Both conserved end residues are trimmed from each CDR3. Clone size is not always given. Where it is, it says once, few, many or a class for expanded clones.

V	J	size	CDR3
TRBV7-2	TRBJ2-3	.	ASSSQPGGTQY
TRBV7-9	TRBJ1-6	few	ASSLGAGGRGSPLH
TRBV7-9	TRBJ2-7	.	ASSSLTGGRYEQY
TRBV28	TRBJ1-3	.	ASSAAGGNTIY
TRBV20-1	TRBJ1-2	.	SASGAGALAYGYT
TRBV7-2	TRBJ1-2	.	ASNRDTANYGYT
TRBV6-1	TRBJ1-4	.	ASSERTGGHEKLF
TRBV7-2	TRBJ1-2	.	ASSLEGRVSS
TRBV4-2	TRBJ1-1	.	ASSQEDSVKLAF
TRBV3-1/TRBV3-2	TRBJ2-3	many	ASSQASGTSTDTQY
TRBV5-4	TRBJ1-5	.	ASSPDRGVNGPQH
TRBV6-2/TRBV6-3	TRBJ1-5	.	ASSPQGGDNQPQH
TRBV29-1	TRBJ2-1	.	SAGGRDSYNEQF
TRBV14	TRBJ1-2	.	ASSHTAGANYGYT
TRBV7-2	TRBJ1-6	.	ASSFRRENSPLH
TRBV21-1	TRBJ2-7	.	ASSKGRGGSQD
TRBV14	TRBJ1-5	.	ASSQDRDQPQH
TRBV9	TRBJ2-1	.	ASSVAERGEQF
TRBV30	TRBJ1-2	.	AWSVPGHGRYGYT
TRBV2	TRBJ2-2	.	ASRIIAPRGELF
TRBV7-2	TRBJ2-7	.	ASSLAGGTSGMWGSYEQY
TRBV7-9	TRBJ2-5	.	ASSNAPRTGAWETQY
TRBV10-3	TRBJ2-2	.	AIRDNPNTGELF
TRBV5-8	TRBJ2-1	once	ASSLRGARDKF
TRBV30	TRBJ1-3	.	AYGGASSGNTIY
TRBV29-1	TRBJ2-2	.	SVEDRGQGAGTGELF
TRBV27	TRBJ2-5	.	ASSLWGGRPQETQY
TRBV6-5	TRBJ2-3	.	ASRPLAGRTDTQY
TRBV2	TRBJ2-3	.	ASSEALGRGPTDTQY
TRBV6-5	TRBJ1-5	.	ASGTGSRRNQPQH
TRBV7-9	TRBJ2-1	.	ASSTDRNNEQF
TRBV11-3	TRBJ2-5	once	ASSPGGDRGSETQY
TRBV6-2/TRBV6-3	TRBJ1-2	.	ASSSPGQQKNYGYT
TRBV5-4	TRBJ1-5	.	ASSFAGGNQPQH
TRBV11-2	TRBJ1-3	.	ASTLEFSGSGNTIY
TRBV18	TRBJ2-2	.	ASHPPPGVGNTGELF
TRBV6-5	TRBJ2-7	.	ASTSQSPYEQY
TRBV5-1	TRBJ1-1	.	ASSSGQGGYTEAF
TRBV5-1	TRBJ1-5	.	ASSRNSNQPQH
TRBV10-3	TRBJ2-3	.	AIRAGGTDTQY
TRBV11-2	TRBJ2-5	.	ASSRQGGETQY
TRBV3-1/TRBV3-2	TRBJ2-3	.	ASSQEGPGSTDTQY
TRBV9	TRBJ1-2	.	ASSVGGGDYGYT
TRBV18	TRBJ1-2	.	ASSPRGGSNGYT
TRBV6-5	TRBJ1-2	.	ASSNNRGANYGYT
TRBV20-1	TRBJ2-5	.	SAAPSETQY
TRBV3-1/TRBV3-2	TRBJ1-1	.	ASSLRGGDTEAF
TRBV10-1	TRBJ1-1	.	ASRGTGEAF
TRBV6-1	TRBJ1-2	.	ASSETQGAFGYT
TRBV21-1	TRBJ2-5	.	APQGGTVGETQY
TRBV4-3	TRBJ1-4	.	ASSPRVRMEEKLF